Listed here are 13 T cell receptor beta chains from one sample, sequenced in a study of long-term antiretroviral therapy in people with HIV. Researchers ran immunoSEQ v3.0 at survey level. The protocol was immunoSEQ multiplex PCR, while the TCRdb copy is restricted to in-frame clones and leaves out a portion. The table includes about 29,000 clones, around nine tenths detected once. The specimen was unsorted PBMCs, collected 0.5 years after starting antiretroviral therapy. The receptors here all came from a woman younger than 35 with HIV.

The CDR3: CASREQDGNEKLFF. The CDR3 region has the DNA TGTGCCAGCAGAGAGCAGGACGGAAATGAAAAACTGTTTTTT. The V gene is TRBV28, the J gene TRBJ1-4; D call uncertain. From germline, CDR1 is MDHEN and CDR2 SYDVKM. This CDR3 spans 14 amino acids. The V and J ends lost 6 bases and 5 bases respectively, with 13 bases between them.

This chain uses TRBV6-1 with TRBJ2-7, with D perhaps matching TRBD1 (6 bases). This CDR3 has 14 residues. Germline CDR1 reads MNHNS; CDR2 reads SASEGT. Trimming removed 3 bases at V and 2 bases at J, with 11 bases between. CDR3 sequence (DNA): TGTGCCAGCAGTGAGAGGGGGAGTCCCTACGAGCAGTACTTC. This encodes CASSERGSPYEQYF.

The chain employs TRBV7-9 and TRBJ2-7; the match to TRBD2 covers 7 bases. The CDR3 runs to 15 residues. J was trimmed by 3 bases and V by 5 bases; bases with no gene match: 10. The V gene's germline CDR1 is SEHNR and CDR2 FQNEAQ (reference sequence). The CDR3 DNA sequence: TGTGCCAGCAGCCTCGGTGGGCTAGCGGACTACGAGCAGTACTTC. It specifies CASSLGGLADYEQYF.

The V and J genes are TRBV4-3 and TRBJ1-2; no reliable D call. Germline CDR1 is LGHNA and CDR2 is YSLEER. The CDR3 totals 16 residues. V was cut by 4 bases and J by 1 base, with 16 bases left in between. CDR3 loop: CASSPAVGLFNYGYTF. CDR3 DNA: TGCGCCAGCAGCCCCGCCGTAGGGCTTTTTAACTATGGCTACACCTTC.

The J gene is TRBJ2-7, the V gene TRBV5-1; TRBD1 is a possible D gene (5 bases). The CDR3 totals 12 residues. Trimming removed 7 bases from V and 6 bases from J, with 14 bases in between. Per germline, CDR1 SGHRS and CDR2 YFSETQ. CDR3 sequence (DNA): TGCGCCAGCTTGGGGCCCGGCGCCGAGCAGTACTTC. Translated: CASLGPGAEQYF. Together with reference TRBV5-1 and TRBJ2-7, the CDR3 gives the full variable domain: KAGVTQTPRYLIKTRGQQVTLSCSPISGHRSVSWYQQTPGQGLQFLFEYFSETQRNKGNFPGRFSGRQFSNSRSEMNVSTLELGDSALYLCASLGPGAEQYFGPGTRLTVT.

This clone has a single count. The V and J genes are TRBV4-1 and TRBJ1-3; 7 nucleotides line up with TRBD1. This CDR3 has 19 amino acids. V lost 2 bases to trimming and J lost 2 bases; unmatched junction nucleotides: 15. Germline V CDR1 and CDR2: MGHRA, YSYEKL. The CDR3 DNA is TGCGCCAGCAGCCAACACACGACAGGGATAGGGACCCCTGGAAACACCATATATTTT. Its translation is CASSQHTTGIGTPGNTIYF.

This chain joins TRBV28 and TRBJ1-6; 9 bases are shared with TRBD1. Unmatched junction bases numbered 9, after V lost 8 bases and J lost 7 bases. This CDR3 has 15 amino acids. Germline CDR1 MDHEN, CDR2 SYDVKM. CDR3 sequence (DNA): TGTGCCAGCGGAACCACAGGGGGCGGGAATTCACCCCTCCACTTT. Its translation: CASGTTGGGNSPLHF.

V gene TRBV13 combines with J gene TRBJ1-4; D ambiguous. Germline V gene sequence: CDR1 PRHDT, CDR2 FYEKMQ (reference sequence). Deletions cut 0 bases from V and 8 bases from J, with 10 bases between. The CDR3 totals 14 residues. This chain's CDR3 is CASSLGRRNEKLFF. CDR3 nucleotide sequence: TGTGCCAGCAGCTTAGGTCGTCGTAACGAAAAACTGTTTTTT. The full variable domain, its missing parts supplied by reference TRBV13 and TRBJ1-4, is AAGVIQSPRHLIKEKRETATLKCYPIPRHDTVYWYQQGPGQDPQFLISFYEKMQSDKGSIPDRFSAQQFSDYHSELNMSSLELGDSALYFCASSLGRRNEKLFFGSGTQLSVL.

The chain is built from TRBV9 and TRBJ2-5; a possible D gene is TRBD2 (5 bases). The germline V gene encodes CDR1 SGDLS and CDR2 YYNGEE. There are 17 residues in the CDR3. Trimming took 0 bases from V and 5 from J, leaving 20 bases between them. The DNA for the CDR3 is TGTGCCAGCAGCGTAGAAGGAACGGGATGGGTTGGGGAGACCCAGTACTTC. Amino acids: CASSVEGTGWVGETQYF.

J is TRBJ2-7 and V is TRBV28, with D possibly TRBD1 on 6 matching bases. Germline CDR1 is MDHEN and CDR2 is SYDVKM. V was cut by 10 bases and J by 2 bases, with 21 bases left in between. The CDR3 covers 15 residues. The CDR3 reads CAILDRDNVPYEQYF. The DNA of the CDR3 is TGTGCCATTTTGGACCGGGACAATGTTCCCTACGAGCAGTACTTC.

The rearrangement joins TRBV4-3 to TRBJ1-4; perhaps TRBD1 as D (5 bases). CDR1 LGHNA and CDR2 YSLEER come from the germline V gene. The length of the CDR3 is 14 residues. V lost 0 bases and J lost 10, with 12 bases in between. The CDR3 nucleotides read TGCGCCAGCAGCCAAGAGGGAGGGCAGGGAAAACTGTTTTTT. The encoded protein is CASSQEGGQGKLFF.

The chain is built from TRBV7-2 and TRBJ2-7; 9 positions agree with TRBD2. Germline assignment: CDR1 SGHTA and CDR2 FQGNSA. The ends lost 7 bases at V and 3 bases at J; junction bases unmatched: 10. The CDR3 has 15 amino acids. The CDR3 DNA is TGTGCCAGCACCTCAATAGCGGGAGTTAGCTACGAGCAGTACTTC. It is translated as CASTSIAGVSYEQYF. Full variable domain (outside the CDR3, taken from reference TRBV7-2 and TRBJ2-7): GAGVSQSPSNKVTEKGKDVELRCDPISGHTALYWYRQSLGQGLEFLIYFQGNSAPDKSGLPSDRFSAERTGGSVSTLTIQRTQQEDSAVYLCASTSIAGVSYEQYFGPGTRLTVT.

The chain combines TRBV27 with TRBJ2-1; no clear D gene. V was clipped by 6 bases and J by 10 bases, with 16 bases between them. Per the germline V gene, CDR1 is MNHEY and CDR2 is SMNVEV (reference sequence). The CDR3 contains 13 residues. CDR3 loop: CASSKLLVGEQFF. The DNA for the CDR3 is TGTGCCAGCAGCAAACTCTTAGTTGGGGAGCAGTTCTTC.